The text below deals with one T cell receptor beta chain. This CDR3 contains 15 residues. The germline V gene has CDR1 SGHTA and CDR2 FQGNSA. The germline V and J ends were trimmed by 2 bases and 2 bases, with 13 bases remaining between them. Some clones are missing from TCRdb's copy, which holds only in-frame ones; the method was immunoSEQ multiplex PCR. The table includes around 140,000 clones, about 80% detected once. This sample stems from a study of blood T cell repertoires in COVID-19. Study-level background: PBMCs, B-cell-depleted T cells, or T cells provided the cDNA or gDNA that made up the material.

V is TRBV7-2 and J is TRBJ2-7; the D is unclear. The TCR comes from a man in his 70s who had recovered from COVID-19. The sample taken for sequencing was peripheral blood. CDR3 DNA sequence: TGTGCCAGCAGCTTAAAGACTCGAGGCCCCTACGAGCAGTACTTC. Its translation is CASSLKTRGPYEQYF.